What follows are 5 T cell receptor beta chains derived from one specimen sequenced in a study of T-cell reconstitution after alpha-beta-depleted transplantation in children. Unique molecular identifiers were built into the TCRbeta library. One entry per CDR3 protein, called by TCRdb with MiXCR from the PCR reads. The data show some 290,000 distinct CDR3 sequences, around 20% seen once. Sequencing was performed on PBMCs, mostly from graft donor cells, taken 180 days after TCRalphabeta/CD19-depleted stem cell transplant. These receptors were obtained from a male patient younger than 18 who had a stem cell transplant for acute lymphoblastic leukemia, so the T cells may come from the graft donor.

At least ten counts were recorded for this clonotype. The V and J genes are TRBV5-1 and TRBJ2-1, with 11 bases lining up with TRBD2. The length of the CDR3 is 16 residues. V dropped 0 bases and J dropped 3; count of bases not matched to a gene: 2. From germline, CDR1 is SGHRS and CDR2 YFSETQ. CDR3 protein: CASSLGLAGLYNEQFF. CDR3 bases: TGCGCCAGCAGCTTGGGACTAGCGGGACTCTACAATGAGCAGTTCTTC.

As DNA, the CDR3 is TGTGCCAGCAGCGTGGGGCTTAATCAGCCCCAGCATTTT. Protein: CASSVGLNQPQHF. The rearrangement joins TRBV7-2 to TRBJ1-5; possible D gene TRBD1, 5 bases. There are 13 residues in the CDR3. Per the germline V gene, CDR1 is SGHTA and CDR2 is FQGNSA. V lost 5 bases and J 4 bases, leaving 9 bases between the germline ends.

The CDR3 DNA reads TGTGCCAGCAGCTTTGGAGGGGGGCAGGGTAATGAGCAGTTCTTC. Protein: CASSFGGGQGNEQFF. V and J are TRBV7-3 and TRBJ2-1, with D perhaps assigned TRBD1 or TRBD2 (6 bases each). The germline V gene encodes CDR1 SGHTA and CDR2 FQGTGA. The V end lost 3 bases, the J end lost 7 bases, and 16 bases lay between the germline ends. This CDR3 has 15 residues.

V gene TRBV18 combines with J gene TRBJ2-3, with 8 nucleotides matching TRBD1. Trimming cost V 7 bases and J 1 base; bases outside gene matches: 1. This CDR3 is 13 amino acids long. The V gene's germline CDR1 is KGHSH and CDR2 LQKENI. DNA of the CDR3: TGTGCCAGCTTGACAGGGGGCACAGATACGCAGTATTTT. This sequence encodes CASLTGGTDTQYF. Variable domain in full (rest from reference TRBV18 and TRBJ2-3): NAGVMQNPRHLVRRRGQEARLRCSPMKGHSHVYWYRQLPEEGLKFMVYLQKENIIDESGMPKERFSAEFPKEGPSILRIQQVVRGDSAAYFCASLTGGTDTQYFGPGTRLTVL.

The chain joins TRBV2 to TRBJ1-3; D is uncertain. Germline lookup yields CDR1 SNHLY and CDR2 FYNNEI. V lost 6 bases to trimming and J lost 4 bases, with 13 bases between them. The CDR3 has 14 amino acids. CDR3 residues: CASRPPGTGNTIYF. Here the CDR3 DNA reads TGTGCCAGCAGACCCCCCGGTACGGGAAACACCATATATTTT.